This T cell receptor beta chain emerged from a study of blood T cells in healthy people across ages (dated by TCRdb to between 2015 and 2016). Notes on the research overall: In model experiments, template switching captured roughly one uniquely barcoded TCR beta cDNA molecule for every two T cells. The study measured age-related changes in TCR beta repertoire diversity using deep sequencing normalized with unique cDNA molecular identifiers. The donors were split into four age groups: young (average around 15 years), middle-aged (about 40), aged (roughly 65) and long-lived (roughly 86). Using the same blood draw, the study looked at two additional independent replicas of 1 million unique cDNA reads for two donors, one aged 18 to 30 and the other aged 80 or older.

The library was generated by 5' RACE. The data were produced on an Illumina HiSeq 2500. A second PCR of about 7 to 12 cycles was performed with a sample-barcoded 5' primer and a J-beta primer mix. A unique molecular identifier was introduced onto each TCR beta cDNA molecule by a template-switch 5' adaptor carrying 12 random nucleotides. At least 2.5 million CDR3-containing paired-end reads were obtained from each sample. First-strand cDNA was synthesized from all RNA with the Mint cDNA synthesis kit, primed by a TRBC-specific oligonucleotide. Following uracil-DNA glycosylase treatment, a first 18-cycle PCR with universal primers M1SS and BC2_uni_R was performed on all cDNA. Concerning the study's data processing: Each sample was normalized by randomly selecting 1 million high-quality reads, each carrying a distinct molecular identifier. Reads sharing molecular identifiers were discarded rather than binned into consensus sequences. MiTCR, run with a Q25 quality threshold and the strictest error-elimination algorithm, handled CDR3 identification, clonotype clustering and error correction. Lower-bound total TCR beta diversity was estimated with a nonparametric unseen species model using Euler transformation. The public reads were run again by TCRdb, first through fastp at Q25 and then through MiXCR, and only productive beta chains were kept. Every entry covers one CDR3 protein and lists the most common genes and DNA from its rows. In this record, the V and J calls reflect TCRdb's handling and not the investigators' own analysis. This sample has roughly 800,000 distinct CDR3 sequences in its table, and about 26% of those were observed once. The top ten clones comprise 2.5% to 3.5% of the sample.

What the study reported, not specific to this receptor: Estimates of total diversity based on one million sequenced T cells were considered lower bounds and underestimates. Observed TCR beta diversity per million T cells fell roughly linearly with age, and a significant reduction was already apparent by age about 36. Bulk unsorted PBMC profiling prevented conclusive comparison of naive and antigen-experienced compartments. The CMV infection status of donors was not known, potentially confounding age-related changes in expanded clonotypes. Compared with the aged group, the long-lived group had more naive CD4+ T cells, fewer expanded clones and increased TCR diversity, suggesting age selection. A strong correlation was found between observed TCR beta diversity and the percentage of naive T cells measured by flow cytometry.

Details on this clonotype: Its recognized antigen is unknown. Base qualities are missing; no much larger clone stands one base away.

Systemically healthy Caucasian individuals from Russia, roughly 40 in total and aged about 6 to 90 years, were included as donors. Each donor gave about 11 milliliters of peripheral blood, drawn into EDTA-treated Vacutainer tubes. PBMCs were isolated by Ficoll-Paque density-gradient centrifugation, with at least 6 million obtained per sample. Total RNA, at least 6 micrograms per sample, was extracted from PBMCs with Trizol reagent. Naive CD45RAhigh/CD27high T cell percentages were measured by flow cytometry on a PBMC aliquot from every donor. These sequences were also reported in another study, on T cells of mothers and their children. The second study reports: Nine systemically healthy Caucasian individuals served as donors, namely three mothers together with their six children. cDNA synthesis used all of the extracted RNA, with 1.5 ug of RNA in each 15 ul reaction. In the second PCR, the M1S primer added sample barcodes and 2-4 random nucleotides. More than 9 million TCR beta CDR3 reads were obtained from each mother, and some 3 million reads were obtained from each child. In both related and unrelated pairs, thymic selection shapes the output of TCR recombination in a similar way, with inherited differences having only a minor effect. Related mother-child pairs always showed normalized repertoire overlap that was slightly higher than in unrelated mother-child pairs, though the difference was never significant. No persistent microchimeric T cell clones were found, with a detection sensitivity of around 100 clones per million clonotypes. To look for features that set related mother-child pairs apart from unrelated individuals, the researchers ran deep NGS to compare the TCR beta repertoires of mothers and children. Mothers averaged about 40 +/- 4 years of age and children averaged approximately 11 +/- 4 years. After adapters were ligated using NEBNext reagents, the libraries underwent 100+100 nt paired-end sequencing on an Illumina HiSeq 2000. To prevent cross-contamination, the mother and child libraries were prepared a month apart and were sequenced in separate runs. For each donor, between about 500,000 and 2,200,000 distinct TCR beta clonotypes were identified. Naive TCR beta clonotypes were estimated from low-frequency clonotypes matched to each donor's FACS-determined naive share, without sorting.

Sequenced sample: blood. The TCR was taken from a boy between 10 and 17 years old in good health.

The sequence in DNA is TGCGCCAGCAGCTTGGCCATGGCGGATAATGAAAAACTGTTTTTT. Its protein is CASSLAMADNEKLFF. This chain is built from TRBV5-1 and TRBJ1-4; a confident D gene designation cannot be given. V loses 0 bases of germline sequence and J loses 4 bases, and the interval between the two ends is 10 bases. CDR1 and CDR2, looked up from the germline V gene, are SGHRS and YFSETQ. There are 15 amino acids in the CDR3, from cysteine to phenylalanine inclusive. Only the CDR3 DNA stays, 45 bases, in frame from base 1. The reference TRBV5-1 and TRBJ1-4 proteins fill in what lies around the CDR3, so the full variable domain reads KAGVTQTPRYLIKTRGQQVTLSCSPISGHRSVSWYQQTPGQGLQFLFEYFSETQRNKGNFPGRFSGRQFSNSRSEMNVSTLELGDSALYLCASSLAMADNEKLFFGSGTQLSVL.